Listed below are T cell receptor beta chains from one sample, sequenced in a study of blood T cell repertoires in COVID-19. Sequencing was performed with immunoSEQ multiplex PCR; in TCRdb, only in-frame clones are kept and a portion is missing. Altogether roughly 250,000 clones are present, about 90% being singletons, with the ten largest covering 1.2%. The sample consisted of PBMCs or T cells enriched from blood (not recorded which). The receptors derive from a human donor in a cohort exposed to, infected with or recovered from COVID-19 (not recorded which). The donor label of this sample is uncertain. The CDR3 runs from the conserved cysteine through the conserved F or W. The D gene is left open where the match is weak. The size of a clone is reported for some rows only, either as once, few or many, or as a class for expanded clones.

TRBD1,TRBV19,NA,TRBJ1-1,CASSIAGRQGTEAFF,TGTGCCAGTAGTATAGCAGGGAGACAGGGGACTGAAGCTTTCTTT
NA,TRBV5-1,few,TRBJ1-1,CASSLGQGLEAFF,TGCGCCAGCAGCTTGGGACAAGGCCTTGAAGCTTTCTTT
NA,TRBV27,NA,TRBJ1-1,CASSLRGPNTEAFF,TGTGCCAGCAGTTTAAGGGGCCCGAACACTGAAGCTTTCTTT
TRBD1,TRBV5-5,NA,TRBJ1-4,CASSVVGTGDEKLFF,TGTGCCAGCAGCGTGGTGGGGACAGGGGATGAAAAACTGTTTTTT
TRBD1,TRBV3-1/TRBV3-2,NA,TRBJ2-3,CASKNRGFTDTQYF,TGTGCCAGCAAAAACAGGGGTTTCACAGATACGCAGTATTTT
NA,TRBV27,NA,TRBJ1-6,CASSLAGSGKNSPLHF,TGTGCCAGCAGTTTAGCCGGTAGCGGCAAAAATTCACCCCTCCACTTT
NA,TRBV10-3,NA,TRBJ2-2,CAISGQKTPSAGELFF,TGTGCCATCAGCGGACAAAAAACACCATCGGCCGGGGAGCTGTTTTTT
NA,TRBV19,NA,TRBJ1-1,CASSIPPENTEAFF,TGTGCCAGTAGTATTCCCCCAGAGAACACTGAAGCTTTCTTT
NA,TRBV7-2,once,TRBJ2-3,CASSPARGSTDTQYF,TGTGCCAGCAGCCCAGCGAGGGGGAGCACAGATACGCAGTATTTT
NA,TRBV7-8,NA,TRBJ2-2,CASSLRLNTGELFF,TGTGCCAGCAGCTTACGACTCAACACCGGGGAGCTGTTTTTT
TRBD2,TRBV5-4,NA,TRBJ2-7,CASSFGGGTRYEQYF,TGTGCCAGCAGCTTCGGCGGGGGGACTCGATACGAGCAGTACTTC
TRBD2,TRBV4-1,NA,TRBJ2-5,CASSQGLAPQETQYF,TGCGCCAGCAGCCAGGGACTAGCACCACAAGAGACCCAGTACTTC
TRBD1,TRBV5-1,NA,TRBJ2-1,CASSLGTGITDEQFF,TGCGCCAGCAGCCTAGGGACAGGGATTACGGATGAGCAGTTCTTC
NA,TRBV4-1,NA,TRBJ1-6,CASSHPRDKLYSPLHF,TGCGCCAGCAGTCATCCCCGGGACAAACTTTATTCACCCCTCCACTTT
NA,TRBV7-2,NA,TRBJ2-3,CASSLDRGTQYF,TGTGCCAGCAGCTTAGACCGGGGTACGCAGTATTTT
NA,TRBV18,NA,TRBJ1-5,CASSPRTDQPQHF,TGTGCCAGCTCACCACGGACAGATCAGCCCCAGCATTTT
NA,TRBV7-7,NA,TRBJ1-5,CASSFTRGCNQPQHF,TGTGCCAGCAGCTTTACCAGGGGCTGCAATCAGCCCCAGCATTTT
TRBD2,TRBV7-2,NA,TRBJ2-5,CASSLGISRGSQYF,TGTGCCAGCAGCTTAGGGATCAGCCGCGGGAGCCAGTACTTC
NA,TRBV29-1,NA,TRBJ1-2,CSVQQGGYGYTF,TGCAGCGTCCAACAGGGCGGCTATGGCTACACCTTC
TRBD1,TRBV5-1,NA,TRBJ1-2,CASSVQGAANYGYTF,TGCGCCAGCAGCGTACAGGGGGCTGCTAACTATGGCTACACCTTC
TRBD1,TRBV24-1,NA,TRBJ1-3,CATSDRQGVKRNTIYF,TGTGCCACCAGTGACCGCCAGGGGGTGAAAAGAAACACCATATATTTT
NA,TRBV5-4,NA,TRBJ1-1,CASSFRGSRNTEAFF,TGTGCCAGCAGCTTCCGCGGCAGCCGGAACACTGAAGCTTTCTTT
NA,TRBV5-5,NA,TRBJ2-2,CASSPVLGDTGELFF,TGTGCCAGCAGCCCGGTCTTAGGAGACACCGGGGAGCTGTTTTTT
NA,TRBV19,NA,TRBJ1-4,CASSTTPGTINEKLFF,TGTGCCAGTAGTACCACGCCCGGGACTATCAATGAAAAACTGTTTTTT
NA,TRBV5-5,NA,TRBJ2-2,CASSVYGELFF,TGTGCCAGCAGCGTGTACGGGGAGCTGTTTTTT
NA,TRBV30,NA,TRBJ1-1,CAWSVGAEAFF,TGTGCCTGGAGTGTTGGGGCCGAAGCTTTCTTT
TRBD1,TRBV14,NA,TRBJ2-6,CASSQGGTGVSGANVLTF,TGTGCCAGCAGCCAAGGGGGGACAGGGGTCTCTGGGGCCAACGTCCTGACTTTC
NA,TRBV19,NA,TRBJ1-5,CASTLKHRFNQPQHF,TGTGCCAGTACCCTCAAGCACAGGTTCAATCAGCCCCAGCATTTT
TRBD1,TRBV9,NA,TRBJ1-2,CASSVELQGSDGYTF,TGTGCCAGCAGCGTAGAACTACAGGGGTCGGATGGCTACACCTTC
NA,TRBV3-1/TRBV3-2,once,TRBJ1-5,CASSQEYSLNQPQHF,TGTGCCAGCAGCCAAGAGTACAGCCTGAATCAGCCCCAGCATTTT
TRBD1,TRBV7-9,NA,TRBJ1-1,CASSLVGTGDGTEAFF,TGTGCCAGCAGCTTAGTTGGGACAGGGGACGGCACTGAAGCTTTCTTT